The entry below describes one T cell receptor beta chain. Antigen: not known. This specimen comes from a study of OX40 agonist ivuxolimab in advanced cancers. Study results and caveats: CD4+ T cells averaged fewer expanded clones than CD8+ T cells.

Germline assignment: CDR1 MDHEN and CDR2 SYDVKM. V shed 3 bases, J shed 6 bases, and the junction held 7 bases outside the gene matches. The CDR3 has 14 residues. Sequencing was performed with immunoSEQ multiplex PCR; in TCRdb, only in-frame clones are kept and a portion is missing. Counted here are under 150,000 clones, about 92% occurring once; the ten biggest clones make up approximately 1%. The J gene is TRBJ1-1, the V gene TRBV28; 7 nucleotides align to TRBD1. The origin of this receptor is an adult with an advanced solid tumor such as melanoma, head and neck, liver or kidney cancer. Material: CD4+ or CD8+ T cells sorted from blood, obtained in a trial of the OX40 agonist ivuxolimab. The CDR3 loop is CASSFHGQASEAFF. In DNA, the CDR3 is TGTGCCAGCAGTTTCCACGGACAGGCTTCTGAAGCTTTCTTT.